This passage covers 29 T cell receptor beta chains from one sample sequenced in a study of blood T cell repertoires in COVID-19. Repertoires were generated with immunoSEQ multiplex PCR, while TCRdb's copy carries only in-frame clones and drops some. The sample consists of around 340,000 clones, approximately 86% of them appearing once. The sample consisted of peripheral blood. These receptors originate from a woman aged 55-70 years with COVID-19, enrolled during active disease.

CDR3: CASSYGTGVGYSGANVLTF. The CDR3, as DNA: TGTGCCAGCAGCTACGGGACAGGGGTCGGTTACTCTGGGGCCAACGTCCTGACTTTC. V is TRBV5-5 and J is TRBJ2-6; 10 nucleotides agree with TRBD1. V lost 3 bases to trimming and J lost 0 bases; unmatched junction nucleotides: 9. The V gene's germline CDR1 is SGHKS and CDR2 YYEKEE (reference sequence). The CDR3 has 19 residues.

V usage is TRBV3-1 (or the pseudogene TRBV3-2) and J usage is TRBJ1-2; 7 bases agree with TRBD1. Germline lookup yields CDR1 LGHDT and CDR2 YNNKEL (reference sequence). This CDR3 comprises 15 residues. V was clipped by 6 bases and J by 4 bases; unmatched bases: 11. The chain's CDR3 is CASRLTGAQVYGYTF. Written as DNA, the CDR3 is TGTGCCAGCAGACTTACAGGGGCCCAAGTCTATGGCTACACCTTC.

V gene TRBV9 combines with J gene TRBJ1-6; a weak D match, TRBD1 (6 bases). Between the trimmed V and J ends, which lost 0 bases and 7 bases, there was a span of 11 bases. CDR1 and CDR2 (germline): SGDLS, YYNGEE. The CDR3 consists of 15 residues. CDR3 region: CASSVASQGNSPLHF. The DNA of the CDR3 is TGTGCCAGCAGCGTAGCATCACAGGGAAATTCACCCCTCCACTTT.

The sample holds one count of this clone. The chain uses TRBV7-3 and TRBJ2-2, with 11 nucleotides matching TRBD2. The CDR3 covers 18 residues. Germline V gene lookup returns CDR1 SGHTA and CDR2 FQGTGA. Trimming took 1 base from V and 3 from J; bases not matched to a gene: 7. The CDR3 coding sequence is TGTGCCAGCAGCTTAATAGGCGGGGGACTAGCGGACACCGGGGAGCTGTTTTTT. The encoded protein is CASSLIGGGLADTGELFF. The variable domain in full, with the rest retrieved from reference TRBV7-3 and TRBJ2-2, is GAGVSQTPSNKVTEKGKYVELRCDPISGHTALYWYRQSLGQGPEFLIYFQGTGAADDSGLPNDRFFAVRPEGSVSTLKIQRTERGDSAVYLCASSLIGGGLADTGELFFGEGSRLTVL.

The chain has TRBV9 and TRBJ1-3; 7 positions agree with TRBD1. This CDR3 spans 16 amino acids. Germline V gene sequence: CDR1 SGDLS, CDR2 YYNGEE. J lost 1 base, V lost 0 bases, and 4 bases had no gene match. The CDR3 nucleotides read TGTGCCAGCAGCGTAGCGGGCAGGGGGTCTGGAAACACCATATATTTT. It is translated as CASSVAGRGSGNTIYF.

V is TRBV19 and J is TRBJ2-7; D is possibly TRBD1 (6 bases). Germline values: CDR1 LNHDA, CDR2 SQIVND (reference sequence). The length of the CDR3 is 14 residues. The germline V and J ends were trimmed by 3 bases and 6 bases, with 15 bases remaining between them. CDR3 residues: CASSIGQGTGEQYF. In DNA form, the CDR3 reads TGTGCCAGTAGTATCGGGCAGGGGACCGGCGAGCAGTACTTC.

In DNA, the CDR3 is TGTGCCACCAATATTGCAGGACAGGGCGACAATGAGCAGTTCTTC. Its translation: CATNIAGQGDNEQFF. V gene TRBV7-9 combines with J gene TRBJ2-1; TRBD1 matches 8 bases. Germline trimming cut 10 bases from V and 5 bases from J; bases unmatched to any gene: 13. The CDR3 covers 15 residues. Germline V gives CDR1 SEHNR, CDR2 FQNEAQ (reference sequence).

The rearrangement uses TRBV27 and TRBJ1-1; a possible D gene is TRBD1 (6 bases). The CDR3 is made up of 13 amino acids. Germline CDR1 reads MNHEY; CDR2 reads SMNVEV (reference sequence). V was cut by 3 bases and J by 3 bases, with 8 bases left in between. CDR3 loop: CASSLGADTEAFF. The CDR3 nucleotides are TGTGCCAGCAGTTTGGGGGCGGACACTGAAGCTTTCTTT.

The V gene is TRBV12-5, the J gene TRBJ2-1; D possibly corresponds to TRBD2 (6 bases). V was cut by 2 bases and J by 5 bases, with 19 bases left in between. The CDR3 is 17 amino acids. Germline lookup yields CDR1 LGHNT and CDR2 FRNRAP. In DNA form, the CDR3 reads TGTGCTAGTGGTTTGCGGGTCGTCGCGGGGCAGAACAATGAGCAGTTCTTC. Translation gives CASGLRVVAGQNNEQFF.

V is TRBV5-8 and J is TRBJ1-1, with 7 bases lining up with TRBD1. The germline gives CDR1 SGHTS, CDR2 YDEGEE. The CDR3 consists of 13 residues. V lost 5 bases and J lost 11; bases outside the gene matches: 12. CDR3 nucleotides: TGTGCCAGCAGACAGACAGGGTCGGCCCAGGCTTTCTTT. This codes for CASRQTGSAQAFF.

J is TRBJ2-3 and V is TRBV13; 7 bases match TRBD1. The CDR3 has 15 residues. The germline CDR1 and CDR2 sequences are PRHDT and FYEKMQ (reference sequence). The J segment lost 3 bases and the V segment lost 2 bases, leaving 5 bases of the junction unmatched. CDR3 nucleotide sequence: TGTGCCAGCAGCTTAACAGGGGAGAGTACAGATACGCAGTATTTT. This translates into CASSLTGESTDTQYF.

The chain couples TRBV4-3 to TRBJ1-2, with a possible D match to TRBD1 (6 bases). V dropped 3 bases and J dropped 0 bases, with 20 bases sitting between them. The germline gives CDR1 LGHNA, CDR2 YSLEER. The CDR3 loop spans 18 amino acids. This chain's CDR3 is CASSQAPSGQTSNYGYTF. In DNA, the CDR3 is TGCGCCAGCAGCCAGGCTCCCTCCGGACAGACATCTAACTATGGCTACACCTTC.

This chain uses TRBV20-1 with TRBJ2-7, with TRBD2 matching 11 bases. Germline assignment: CDR1 DFQATT and CDR2 SNEGSKA (reference sequence). Losses at the gene ends were 3 bases for V and 2 bases for J; bases not matched to a gene: 6. The CDR3 has 15 amino acids. The CDR3 loop reads CSASLLAGGTYEQYF. In DNA, the CDR3 is TGCAGTGCTAGTCTTCTAGCGGGGGGTACCTACGAGCAGTACTTC.

The chain is built from TRBV27 and TRBJ1-1; D perhaps matches TRBD1 (5 bases). This CDR3 region has 13 residues. The V end lost 0 bases, the J end lost 13 bases, and 15 bases lay between the germline ends. Per the germline V gene, CDR1 is MNHEY and CDR2 is SMNVEV (reference sequence). CDR3 DNA sequence: TGTGCCAGCAGTTTATCGGTCGGGGTGGGGGGTTTCTTT. It is translated as CASSLSVGVGGFF.

There are a few counts of this clone. This rearrangement joins TRBV10-3 to TRBJ2-2; tentative D call: TRBD2 (5 bases). V lost 10 bases and J 3 bases, leaving 9 bases between the germline ends. The CDR3 totals 12 residues. The V gene's germline CDR1 is ENHRY and CDR2 SYGVKD. The CDR3 loop reads CATGLHTGELFF. CDR3 coding DNA: TGTGCCACCGGACTTCACACCGGGGAGCTGTTTTTT.

The CDR3 loop reads CASSSPRVGGKTNYGYTF. CDR3 in DNA: TGTGCCAGCAGCTCCCCCAGGGTCGGTGGAAAAACTAACTATGGCTACACCTTC. V is TRBV11-2 and J is TRBJ1-2; a possible D gene is TRBD1 (5 bases). V shed 4 bases and J shed 0 bases, with 21 bases lying between them. The CDR3 is 18 residues long. Germline V gene sequence: CDR1 SGHAT, CDR2 FQNNGV.

The chain is built from TRBV7-8 and TRBJ2-2; the match to TRBD1 covers 8 bases. The germline CDR1 and CDR2 sequences are SGHVS and FQNEAQ. This CDR3 has 15 residues. With V trimmed by 3 bases and J by 4 bases, 4 bases remained unmatched. CDR3 sequence reads: CASSFKTGVTGELFF. As DNA, the CDR3 is TGTGCCAGCAGCTTCAAGACAGGGGTCACCGGGGAGCTGTTTTTT.

The chain couples TRBV5-1 to TRBJ2-5; D not certain. V was clipped by 1 base and J by 1 base, with 8 bases between them. The V gene's germline CDR1 is SGHRS and CDR2 YFSETQ. The CDR3 is made up of 14 amino acids. The CDR3 is CASSLLATQETQYF. As DNA, the CDR3 is TGCGCCAGCAGCTTGTTAGCCACCCAAGAGACCCAGTACTTC.

This clone appeared many times. This same CDR3 is encoded by further DNA sequences in the sample. J is TRBJ2-7 and V is TRBV9, with 8 bases identical to TRBD1. CDR3 length: 15 residues. CDR1 SGDLS and CDR2 YYNGEE come from the germline V gene. V trimming: 2 bases; J trimming: 4 bases; junction bases outside the gene matches: 8. The CDR3 is CASSVGTGGSYEQYF. The CDR3 nucleotides are TGTGCCAGCAGCGTCGGGACAGGAGGTTCTTACGAGCAGTACTTC. The variable domain in full, with the rest retrieved from reference TRBV9 and TRBJ2-7, is DSGVTQTPKHLITATGQRVTLRCSPRSGDLSVYWYQQSLDQGLQFLIQYYNGEERAKGNILERFSAQQFPDLHSELNLSSLELGDSALYFCASSVGTGGSYEQYFGPGTRLTVT.

The gene calls are TRBV28 and TRBJ1-4; D remains unclear. Trimming stripped 6 bases from V and 4 bases from J, with 12 bases between. Per the germline V gene, CDR1 is MDHEN and CDR2 is SYDVKM. This CDR3 comprises 14 residues. This CDR3 reads CASRMTWNNEKLFF. DNA of the CDR3: TGTGCCAGCAGAATGACATGGAATAATGAAAAACTGTTTTTT. Based on the CDR3 plus reference TRBV28 and TRBJ1-4, the full variable domain is DVKVTQSSRYLVKRTGEKVFLECVQDMDHENMFWYRQDPGLGLRLIYFSYDVKMKEKGDIPEGYSVSREKKERFSLILESASTNQTSMYLCASRMTWNNEKLFFGSGTQLSVL.

The chain uses TRBV19 and TRBJ1-5; 7 bases fit TRBD1. The germline CDR1 and CDR2 sequences are LNHDA and SQIVND (reference sequence). The CDR3 consists of 16 residues. With V trimmed by 4 bases and J by 2 bases, 8 bases remained unmatched. In DNA form, the CDR3 reads TGTGCCAGTAGTACTCAGGGGGTCGTGGGCAATCAGCCCCAGCATTTT. As protein: CASSTQGVVGNQPQHF.

The chain is built from TRBV5-1 and TRBJ2-6; 8 bases align to TRBD1. Trimming cost V 0 bases and J 0 bases; bases outside gene matches: 8. The germline CDR1 and CDR2 sequences are SGHRS and YFSETQ. The CDR3 has 19 residues. This CDR3 is CASSLAYGTGYSGANVLTF. In nucleotides, the CDR3 is TGCGCCAGCAGCTTGGCCTACGGGACAGGTTACTCTGGGGCCAACGTCCTGACTTTC.

The chain employs TRBV5-1 and TRBJ2-7; D gene uncertain. Germline V lookup: CDR1 SGHRS, CDR2 YFSETQ. V was clipped by 5 bases and J by 7 bases, with 13 bases between them. The CDR3 sequence is 12 residues long. The CDR3 here is CASSKAAQEQYF. The CDR3 nucleotides read TGCGCCAGCAGTAAGGCGGCTCAGGAGCAGTACTTC.

This clone has ten or more counts. The rearrangement uses TRBV14 and TRBJ2-3; 9 bases fit TRBD1. CDR1 and CDR2 from the germline V gene are SGHDN and FVKESK. Trimming cost V 5 bases and J 7 bases; bases outside gene matches: 7. This CDR3 is built from 14 residues. CDR3 loop: CASSFGTGINTQYF. CDR3 in DNA: TGTGCCAGCAGCTTCGGGACAGGGATTAATACGCAGTATTTT.

The J gene is TRBJ2-5, the V gene TRBV5-1; D is unresolved. This CDR3 is 11 amino acids long. CDR1 SGHRS and CDR2 YFSETQ come from the germline V gene. The V gene lost 2 bases and the J gene lost 6 bases, with 5 bases spanning the gap. The CDR3 DNA sequence: TGCGCCAGCAGCTTAGAGAAGACCCAGTACTTC. It translates to CASSLEKTQYF.

This clone was seen only a few times. The V gene is TRBV11-2, the J gene TRBJ1-6; 7 bases line up with TRBD1. This CDR3 spans 15 amino acids. V lost 5 bases and J lost 9; bases outside the gene matches: 10. CDR1 is SGHAT and CDR2 is FQNNGV in the germline V gene. CDR3 coding DNA: TGTGCCAGCAGCCCCAATGGGGCAGGGGGTTCACCCCTCCACTTT. This sequence encodes CASSPNGAGGSPLHF.

The chain uses TRBV6-5 and TRBJ2-5, with TRBD2 identical over 12 bases. This CDR3 has 15 amino acids. The V gene's germline CDR1 is MNHEY and CDR2 SVGAGI. V lost 7 bases and J lost 2; bases outside the gene matches: 5. The CDR3 nucleotides are TGTGCCAGCATTGCTAGCGGGGGGGAACAAGAGACCCAGTACTTC. It is translated as CASIASGGEQETQYF.

This chain joins TRBV9 and TRBJ2-1; 7 bases map to TRBD1. This CDR3 has 15 residues. J lost 5 bases, V lost 4 bases, and 9 bases had no gene match. Germline loops: CDR1 SGDLS, CDR2 YYNGEE. The CDR3 reads CASSYVSGTDNEQFF. The CDR3 region has the DNA TGTGCCAGCAGCTATGTATCCGGGACAGACAATGAGCAGTTCTTC.

The chain has TRBV12-3 or TRBV12-4 and TRBJ2-3; no clear D. The ends were cut back, 4 bases at V and 4 bases at J, with 9 bases in the middle. CDR3 length: 13 amino acids. CDR3 region: CASSYREPDTQYF. The CDR3 DNA sequence: TGTGCCAGCAGTTACCGCGAACCAGATACGCAGTATTTT.